This TCR beta chain stems from a study of T-cell memory formation after mild COVID-19. The germline V gene encodes CDR1 KGHSH and CDR2 LQKENI. Losses at the gene ends were 3 bases for V and 6 bases for J; bases not matched to a gene: 11. This CDR3 has 18 residues. As regards this clonotype: Its target is not known.

Study-level findings and limits: CD4+ contracting clones were found mainly in CM and EM, and CD8+ ones in EMRA. Day 15 to 85 contracting clones showed balanced CD4/CD8; later expanders leaned CD4+.

TCRdb ran MiXCR on the 5' RACE reads and lists one entry per CDR3 protein. This table holds 380,000 or so distinct CDR3 sequences, over 13% found once. The sequencing sample was made of PBMCs or a T cell subset sorted from them (not recorded which). This chain connects TRBV18 to TRBJ2-4; 13 nucleotides line up with TRBD2. The clonotype was recovered from a man between 18 and 35 years old who had mild COVID-19 (a few samples of this study predate the infection). Cell type and time point are not known. The CDR3 protein is CASSPRGTSGGVGNIQYF. CDR3 sequence (DNA): TGTGCCAGCTCACCTCGTGGAACTAGCGGGGGGGTCGGAAACATTCAGTACTTC.